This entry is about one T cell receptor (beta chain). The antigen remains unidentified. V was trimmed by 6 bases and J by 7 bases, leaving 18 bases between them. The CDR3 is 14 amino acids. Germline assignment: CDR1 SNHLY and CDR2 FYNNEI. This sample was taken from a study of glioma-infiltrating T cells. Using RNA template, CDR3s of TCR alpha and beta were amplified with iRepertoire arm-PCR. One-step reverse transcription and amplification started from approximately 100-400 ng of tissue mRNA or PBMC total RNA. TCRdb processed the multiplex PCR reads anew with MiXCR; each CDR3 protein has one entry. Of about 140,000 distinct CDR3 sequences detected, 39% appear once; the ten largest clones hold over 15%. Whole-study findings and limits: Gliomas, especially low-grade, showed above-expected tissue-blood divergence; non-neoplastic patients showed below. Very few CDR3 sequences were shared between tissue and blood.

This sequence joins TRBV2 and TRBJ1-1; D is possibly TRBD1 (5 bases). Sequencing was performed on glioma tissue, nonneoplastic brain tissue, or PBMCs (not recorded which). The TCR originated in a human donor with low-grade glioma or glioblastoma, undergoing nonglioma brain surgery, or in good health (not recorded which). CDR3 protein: CASRRPGGSIEAFF. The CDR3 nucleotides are TGTGCCAGCAGACGCCCCGGGGGAAGCATTGAAGCTTTCTTT.